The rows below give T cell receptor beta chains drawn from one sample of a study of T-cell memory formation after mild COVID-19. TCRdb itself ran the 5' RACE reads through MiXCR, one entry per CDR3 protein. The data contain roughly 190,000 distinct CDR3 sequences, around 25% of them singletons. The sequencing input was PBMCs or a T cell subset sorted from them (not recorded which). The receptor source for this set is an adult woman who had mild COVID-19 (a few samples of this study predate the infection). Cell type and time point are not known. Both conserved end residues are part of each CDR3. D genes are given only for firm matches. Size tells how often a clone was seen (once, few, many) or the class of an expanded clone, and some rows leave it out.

CDR3nt: TGTGCCAGCAGTAGGACAGGAGGTGGAGATACGCAGTATTTT
CDR3aa: CASSRTGGGDTQYF
abundance: few
v_gene: TRBV12-3/TRBV12-4
d_gene: TRBD1
j_gene: TRBJ2-3

CDR3nt: TGCGCCAGCAGCTTAACGCTAGCGGGGTACAATGAGCAGTTCTTC
CDR3aa: CASSLTLAGYNEQFF
abundance: few
v_gene: TRBV5-1
d_gene: TRBD2
j_gene: TRBJ2-1

CDR3nt: TGTGCCAGCAGCTTTGGGCTCCAGAACTATGGCTACACCTTC
CDR3aa: CASSFGLQNYGYTF
abundance: .
v_gene: TRBV5-4
d_gene: .
j_gene: TRBJ1-2

CDR3nt: TGTGCCAGCAGCTCGTTACAGGGGTACGAGCAGTACTTC
CDR3aa: CASSSLQGYEQYF
abundance: few
v_gene: TRBV7-9
d_gene: TRBD1
j_gene: TRBJ2-7

CDR3nt: TGTGCCAGCAGTATTAGGACAGATCCTAACTATGGCTACACCTTC
CDR3aa: CASSIRTDPNYGYTF
abundance: .
v_gene: TRBV6-1
d_gene: .
j_gene: TRBJ1-2

CDR3nt: TGCAGTGCTGCCGGGGGGAGCTCCTACGAGCAGTACTTC
CDR3aa: CSAAGGSSYEQYF
abundance: .
v_gene: TRBV20-1
d_gene: TRBD2
j_gene: TRBJ2-7

CDR3nt: TGCAGTGCCCATCACCTAGCGGGGGCAACCTACGAGCAGTACTTC
CDR3aa: CSAHHLAGATYEQYF
abundance: .
v_gene: TRBV20-1
d_gene: TRBD2
j_gene: TRBJ2-7

CDR3nt: TGTGCCAGCAGTTTAACTGGGGCCAACGTCCTGACTTTC
CDR3aa: CASSLTGANVLTF
abundance: .
v_gene: TRBV28
d_gene: .
j_gene: TRBJ2-6

CDR3nt: TGTGCCAGCAGTTTGCGACAGGGGGCACGAGAGCAGTACTTC
CDR3aa: CASSLRQGAREQYF
abundance: .
v_gene: TRBV12-3/TRBV12-4
d_gene: TRBD1
j_gene: TRBJ2-7

CDR3nt: TGTGCCAGTCAGAGTGAGGGCTACGAGCAGTACTTC
CDR3aa: CASQSEGYEQYF
abundance: few
v_gene: TRBV7-9
d_gene: .
j_gene: TRBJ2-7

CDR3nt: TGTGCCAGCAGCCGGTCGACAGGGAACCCCTACGAGCAGTACTTC
CDR3aa: CASSRSTGNPYEQYF
abundance: .
v_gene: TRBV7-9
d_gene: TRBD1
j_gene: TRBJ2-7

CDR3nt: TGTGCCAGCAGCTCAGTCCCGGGGAGCTGGGAGCTGTTTTTT
CDR3aa: CASSSVPGSWELFF
abundance: .
v_gene: TRBV7-9
d_gene: .
j_gene: TRBJ2-2

CDR3nt: TGCGCCAGCAGCTTGGTCACAGGAGGTTTGGGCATTGAGCAGTTCTTC
CDR3aa: CASSLVTGGLGIEQFF
abundance: few
v_gene: TRBV5-1
d_gene: .
j_gene: TRBJ2-1

CDR3nt: TGCAGTGCTAGAGCGTACGGCGTACGGCAAGAGACCCAGTACTTC
CDR3aa: CSARAYGVRQETQYF
abundance: .
v_gene: TRBV20-1
d_gene: .
j_gene: TRBJ2-5

CDR3nt: TGTGCCAGCAGCTTAGCGATAAGCGGGGGGGTCTACAATGAGCAGTTCTTC
CDR3aa: CASSLAISGGVYNEQFF
abundance: .
v_gene: TRBV7-9
d_gene: TRBD2
j_gene: TRBJ2-1

CDR3nt: TGTGCCAGCAGCTTGGGGACAGGGGGCTCAACAGATACGCAGTATTTT
CDR3aa: CASSLGTGGSTDTQYF
abundance: few
v_gene: TRBV5-8
d_gene: TRBD1
j_gene: TRBJ2-3

CDR3nt: TGCAGTGCTAGAAGGACTAGCCTTAATCACAATGAGCAGTTCTTC
CDR3aa: CSARRTSLNHNEQFF
abundance: .
v_gene: TRBV20-1
d_gene: TRBD2
j_gene: TRBJ2-1

CDR3nt: TGTGCCAGCAGCTCATGGGGGGCTGCGGACGGAGAGACCCAGTACTTC
CDR3aa: CASSSWGAADGETQYF
abundance: few
v_gene: TRBV7-8
d_gene: .
j_gene: TRBJ2-5

CDR3nt: TGCGCCAGCAGCTACACGATTGGCTTCCCGGGACAGCCTAACACCGGGGAGCTGTTTTTT
CDR3aa: CASSYTIGFPGQPNTGELFF
abundance: .
v_gene: TRBV5-1
d_gene: TRBD1
j_gene: TRBJ2-2

CDR3nt: TGTGCCAGCAGCAGGGACATTTACGAGCAGTACTTC
CDR3aa: CASSRDIYEQYF
abundance: many
v_gene: TRBV5-4
d_gene: .
j_gene: TRBJ2-7

CDR3nt: TGCAGCGTTGTTAGGGGCGAGACCCAGTACTTC
CDR3aa: CSVVRGETQYF
abundance: .
v_gene: TRBV29-1
d_gene: .
j_gene: TRBJ2-5

CDR3nt: TGTGCCAGCAGCGGCGGCTTAACAGAGAACACTGAAGCTTTCTTT
CDR3aa: CASSGGLTENTEAFF
abundance: .
v_gene: TRBV5-5
d_gene: .
j_gene: TRBJ1-1